This is a list of T cell receptor beta chains from one sample in a study of tumor-infiltrating lymphocytes in oesophageal squamous cell carcinoma. Each CDR3 protein gets one entry after TCRdb re-called the PCR reads with MiXCR. The sample has about 22,000 distinct CDR3 sequences, approximately 35% seen once. The sequenced sample was esophageal tumor tissue. Receptors originate from a female donor with esophageal squamous cell carcinoma. Each CDR3 is given with its conserved first and last residue. A D gene is named only where the DNA matches it firmly. Part of the rows lack a size; the others show once, few, many or a class for expanded clones.

TRBJ2-2 many TRBD2 TRBV6-1 TGTGCCAGCAGTGCGACTAGCGGGAGTCCCGGGGAGCTGTTTTTT CASSATSGSPGELFF
TRBJ2-5 NA TRBD2 TRBV7-2 TGTGCCAGCATGCTTAATAGCGGGAGAGAGACCCAGTACTTC CASMLNSGRETQYF
TRBJ1-1 medium-sized TRBD1 TRBV7-9 TGTGCCAGCAGCTCCGGGACAGGGGTCGGTGGGACTGAAGCTTTCTTT CASSSGTGVGGTEAFF
TRBJ2-7 NA NA TRBV12-3/TRBV12-4 TGTGCCAGCAGTTCGGCCGGGACGGGGGTCCATGAGCAGTACTTC CASSSAGTGVHEQYF
TRBJ2-5 many NA TRBV5-6 TGTGCCAGCAGCTTGGGGGGTTCCGAGACCCAGTACTTC CASSLGGSETQYF
TRBJ1-6 few TRBD1 TRBV5-1 TGCGCCAGCAGCTCGCAGGGGGCAAGTAATTCACCCCTCCACTTT CASSSQGASNSPLHF
TRBJ2-7 many NA TRBV7-9 TGTGCCAGCAGCTCTATGTTAGCGGATACAGTGGGTGAGCAGTACTTC CASSSMLADTVGEQYF
TRBJ2-5 NA NA TRBV7-3 TGTGCCAGCAGCTTAAACACAGGGAACGGGGAGACCCAGTACTTC CASSLNTGNGETQYF
TRBJ2-1 medium-sized NA TRBV7-3 TGTGCCAGCAGCTTAGGGGACAATGAGCAGTTCTTC CASSLGDNEQFF
TRBJ1-2 many TRBD1 TRBV6-1 TGTGCCAGCAGTTTCTCCCAGGGGGTCTATGGCTACACCTTC CASSFSQGVYGYTF
TRBJ2-4 NA TRBD2 TRBV19 TGTGCCAGCGGGACGGGACCGGGGGGAAACATTCAGTACTTC CASGTGPGGNIQYF
TRBJ1-4 NA TRBD1 TRBV29-1 TGCAGCGTACGGAAGGGGGCGCAAAATGAAAAACTGTTTTTT CSVRKGAQNEKLFF
TRBJ2-1 NA TRBD2 TRBV7-6 TGTGCCAGCAGCCCGTTTAGCGGGAGGTTCTATGAGCAGTTCTTC CASSPFSGRFYEQFF
TRBJ2-7 few NA TRBV10-2 TGCGCCAGCAGTGGGGATTTAAGGGAAGGCCAAAATTACAATGAGCAGTACTTC CASSGDLREGQNYNEQYF